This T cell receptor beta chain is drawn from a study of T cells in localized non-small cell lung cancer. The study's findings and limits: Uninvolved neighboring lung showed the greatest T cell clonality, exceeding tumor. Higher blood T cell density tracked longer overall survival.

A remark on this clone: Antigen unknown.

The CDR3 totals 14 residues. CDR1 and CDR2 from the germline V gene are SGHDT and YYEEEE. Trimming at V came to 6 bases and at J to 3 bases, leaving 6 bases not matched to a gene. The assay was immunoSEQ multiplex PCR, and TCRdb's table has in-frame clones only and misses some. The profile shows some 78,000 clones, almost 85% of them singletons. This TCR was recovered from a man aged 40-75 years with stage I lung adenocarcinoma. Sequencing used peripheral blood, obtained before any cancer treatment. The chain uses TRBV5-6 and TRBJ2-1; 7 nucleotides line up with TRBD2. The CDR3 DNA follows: TGTGCCAGCACGGGGAGCGGGATCTACAATGAGCAGTTCTTC. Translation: CASTGSGIYNEQFF.